The rows below give T cell receptor beta chains drawn from one sample of a study of blood T cell repertoires in COVID-19. Sequenced by immunoSEQ multiplex PCR; TCRdb stores in-frame clones only, minus some. The data show about 160,000 clones, 86% seen once. Input material: peripheral blood. These receptors all stem from a woman in her 70s with acute or convalescent COVID-19. Both conserved end residues are part of each CDR3. D genes are given only for firm matches. Clone size is shown for a subset of rows, as once, few, many or a class of expanded clone.

J,size,D,V,CDR3,DNA
TRBJ2-6,.,.,TRBV4-3,CASSQDPPSGGAGANVLTF,TGCGCCAGCAGCCAAGACCCCCCATCGGGGGGCGCTGGGGCCAACGTCCTGACTTTC
TRBJ2-1,.,.,TRBV7-8,CASSLRGGLSYEQFF,TGTGCCAGCAGCTTAAGGGGGGGCCTTTCTTATGAGCAGTTCTTC
TRBJ1-3,.,.,TRBV9,CASSVGEWTASGNTIYF,TGTGCCAGCAGCGTAGGAGAGTGGACAGCCTCTGGAAACACCATATATTTT
TRBJ2-3,.,TRBD1,TRBV7-2,CASSFRDRSTDTQYF,TGTGCCAGCAGCTTCCGGGACAGAAGCACAGATACGCAGTATTTT
TRBJ1-3,.,TRBD1,TRBV30,CAWSADRLNSGNTIYF,TGTGCCTGGAGTGCGGACAGGCTAAACTCTGGAAACACCATATATTTT
TRBJ1-2,.,TRBD1,TRBV27,CAAGTANYGYTF,TGTGCCGCCGGGACAGCTAACTATGGCTACACCTTC
TRBJ2-1,.,.,TRBV19,CASSETPRSGNEQFF,TGTGCCAGTAGTGAGACTCCCCGTAGCGGCAATGAGCAGTTCTTC
TRBJ1-2,few,TRBD1,TRBV12-3/TRBV12-4,CASRAQGAYGYTF,TGTGCCAGCAGAGCCCAGGGGGCCTATGGCTACACCTTC
TRBJ2-1,.,TRBD2,TRBV19,CASSPTYSGATYNEQFF,TGTGCCAGTAGTCCGACTTATAGCGGGGCGACTTACAATGAGCAGTTCTTC
TRBJ2-1,.,.,TRBV19,CASSIGIGGTRLNNEQFF,TGTGCCAGTAGTATAGGTATAGGCGGGACCCGCCTAAACAATGAGCAGTTCTTC
TRBJ2-3,.,.,TRBV5-8,CASSLIYTDTQYF,TGTGCCAGCAGCTTGATCTACACAGATACGCAGTATTTT
TRBJ2-1,.,.,TRBV9,CASSVQGGNEQFF,TGTGCCAGCAGCGTCCAGGGGGGCAATGAGCAGTTCTTC
TRBJ2-5,once,.,TRBV4-1,CASSPSQRGETQYF,TGCGCCAGCAGCCCTTCCCAAAGAGGCGAGACCCAGTACTTC
TRBJ1-1,.,.,TRBV7-2,CASSFEVSPEAFF,TGTGCCAGCAGCTTCGAGGTAAGCCCTGAAGCTTTCTTT
TRBJ1-1,.,.,TRBV27,CASSLSPRMNTEAFF,TGTGCCAGCAGTTTATCCCCGAGGATGAACACTGAAGCTTTCTTT
TRBJ1-6,few,TRBD1,TRBV6-5,CASSSSGTANSPLHF,TGTGCCAGCAGTTCTTCCGGGACAGCCAATTCACCCCTCCACTTT
TRBJ1-2,.,TRBD1,TRBV5-1,CASSLTQGDYGYTF,TGCGCCAGCAGCTTGACGCAGGGGGACTATGGCTACACCTTC
TRBJ2-1,.,.,TRBV3-1/TRBV3-2,CASSPDGSSYNEQFF,TGTGCCAGCAGCCCGGACGGGAGCTCCTACAATGAGCAGTTCTTC
TRBJ1-5,.,.,TRBV6-4,CASSTEENQPQHF,TGTGCCAGCAGTACAGAAGAAAATCAGCCCCAGCATTTT
TRBJ1-5,.,.,TRBV12-3/TRBV12-4,CASSFRNQPQHF,TGTGCCAGCAGTTTCCGGAATCAGCCCCAGCATTTT
TRBJ2-7,.,.,TRBV5-6,CASSKPRGSYEQYF,TGTGCCAGCAGCAAACCCCGGGGCTCCTACGAGCAGTACTTC
TRBJ1-3,.,.,TRBV30,CAWRNSNSGNTIYF,TGTGCCTGGAGGAACAGCAACTCTGGAAACACCATATATTTT
TRBJ2-7,.,.,TRBV6-6,CASTLRGGSYEQYF,TGTGCCAGCACCCTCAGGGGTGGCTCCTACGAGCAGTACTTC
TRBJ2-7,.,.,TRBV28,CASSLGATGAYEQYF,TGTGCCAGCAGTTTAGGGGCGACAGGAGCCTACGAGCAGTACTTC
TRBJ1-1,.,.,TRBV3-1/TRBV3-2,CASSQGGWGTEAFF,TGTGCCAGCAGCCAGGGAGGGTGGGGGACTGAAGCTTTCTTT